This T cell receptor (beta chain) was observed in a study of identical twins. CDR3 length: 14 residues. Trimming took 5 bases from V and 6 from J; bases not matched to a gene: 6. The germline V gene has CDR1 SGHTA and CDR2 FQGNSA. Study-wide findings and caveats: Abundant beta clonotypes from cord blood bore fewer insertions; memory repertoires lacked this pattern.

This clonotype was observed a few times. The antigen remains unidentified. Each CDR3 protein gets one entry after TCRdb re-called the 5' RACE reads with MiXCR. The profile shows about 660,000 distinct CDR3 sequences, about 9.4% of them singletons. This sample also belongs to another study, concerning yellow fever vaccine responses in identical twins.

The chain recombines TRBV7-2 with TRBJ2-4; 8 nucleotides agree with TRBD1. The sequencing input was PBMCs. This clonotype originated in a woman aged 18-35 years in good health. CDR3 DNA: TGTGCCAGCAGCGGGGGACAGGCGGGAAACATTCAGTACTTC. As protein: CASSGGQAGNIQYF. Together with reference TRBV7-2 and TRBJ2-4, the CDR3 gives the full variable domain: GAGVSQSPSNKVTEKGKDVELRCDPISGHTALYWYRQSLGQGLEFLIYFQGNSAPDKSGLPSDRFSAERTGGSVSTLTIQRTQQEDSAVYLCASSGGQAGNIQYFGAGTRLSVL.